These T cell receptor beta chains were read from a single sample in a study of early T cells in non-severe SARS-CoV-2 infection. TCRdb ran MiXCR on the 5' RACE reads and lists one entry per CDR3 protein. The data contain about 69,000 distinct CDR3 sequences, roughly 13% of them singletons. Material for sequencing was whole blood. The receptors originated from an adult who was a healthcare worker with PCR-confirmed SARS-CoV-2 infection or an uninfected control (not recorded which). CDR3s include the opening cysteine and the closing phenylalanine or tryptophan. Each record gives: CDR3 protein, CDR3 DNA, clone size, V gene, J gene, D gene. The D gene is left open where the match is weak. Expanded clones are given a class, and other clones once, few, many or no size at all.

CASSRSHRGQETQYF	TGTGCCAGCAGCCGCAGTCACAGGGGGCAAGAGACCCAGTACTTC	few	TRBV6-2/TRBV6-3	TRBJ2-5	TRBD1
CASSQDYSGGAPDTQYF	TGCGCCAGCAGCCAAGATTATAGCGGGGGGGCTCCAGATACGCAGTATTTT	few	TRBV4-3	TRBJ2-3	TRBD2
CASSLPGLGGETQYF	TGTGCCAGCAGTCTACCGGGACTAGGAGGGGAGACCCAGTACTTC	few	TRBV12-3/TRBV12-4	TRBJ2-5	TRBD2
CASSLMPGHNNSPLHF	TGTGCCAGCAGCTTAATGCCGGGACATAATAATTCACCCCTCCACTTT	-	TRBV7-3	TRBJ1-6	-
CASSISFRGGYNEQFF	TGTGCCAGCAGCATATCGTTTAGGGGAGGATACAATGAGCAGTTCTTC	many	TRBV7-2	TRBJ2-1	-
CASSSGLRDRPVGGYTF	TGTGCCAGCAGCTCCGGTCTCCGGGACAGGCCAGTCGGGGGCTACACCTTC	many	TRBV7-9	TRBJ1-2	TRBD1
CASSHHRGGTEAFF	TGTGCCAGCAGCCATCACAGGGGAGGAACTGAAGCTTTCTTT	-	TRBV3-1	TRBJ1-1	TRBD1
CASTSYIDTQYF	TGTGCCAGCACCTCATATATTGATACGCAGTATTTT	-	TRBV12-3/TRBV12-4	TRBJ2-3	-
CASSVEENTGELFF	TGTGCCAGCAGCGTAGAGGAGAACACCGGGGAGCTGTTTTTT	few	TRBV9	TRBJ2-2	-
CASSPGMGNYGYTF	TGTGCCAGCAGCCCAGGGATGGGTAACTATGGCTACACCTTC	-	TRBV3-1	TRBJ1-2	-
CSVGLAGASTDTQYF	TGCAGCGTGGGATTAGCGGGGGCAAGCACAGATACGCAGTATTTT	few	TRBV29-1	TRBJ2-3	TRBD2
CASSLFGSGGTDTQYF	TGTGCCAGCAGCTTATTCGGTAGCGGGGGCACAGATACGCAGTATTTT	-	TRBV7-6	TRBJ2-3	TRBD2
CASSVLQGSGGTFF	TGTGCCAGCAGTGTTTTGCAGGGGTCAGGAGGAACTTTCTTT	-	TRBV2	TRBJ1-1	-
CAWSVPLAGGLYGYTF	TGTGCCTGGAGTGTACCCTTGGCAGGGGGGCTCTATGGCTACACCTTC	many	TRBV30	TRBJ1-2	TRBD1
CSVGQEGWTEAFF	TGCAGCGTTGGGCAGGAGGGGTGGACTGAAGCTTTCTTT	few	TRBV29-1	TRBJ1-1	-
CASRPDSGPYEQYF	TGTGCCAGCAGACCGGACAGCGGACCCTACGAGCAGTACTTC	-	TRBV6-5	TRBJ2-7	-
CSVFSGTGEKLFF	TGCAGCGTTTTCTCCGGGACGGGTGAAAAACTGTTTTTT	few	TRBV29-1	TRBJ1-4	-
CASSWFPGRDEKLFF	TGTGCCAGCAGTTGGTTTCCCGGTCGGGATGAAAAACTGTTTTTT	many	TRBV6-6	TRBJ1-4	-
CAISDGGPPGAEAFF	TGTGCCATCAGTGATGGGGGCCCCCCAGGGGCTGAAGCTTTCTTT	-	TRBV10-3	TRBJ1-1	-
CSAPHEDSNTEAFF	TGCAGTGCTCCCCATGAAGACAGTAACACTGAAGCTTTCTTT	many	TRBV20-1	TRBJ1-1	-
CASSPPSRMNTEAFF	TGTGCCAGCAGTCCACCCTCCCGCATGAACACTGAAGCTTTCTTT	-	TRBV28	TRBJ1-1	-
CASSEVSLGNQPQHF	TGTGCCAGCAGTGAAGTATCGTTGGGGAATCAGCCCCAGCATTTT	many	TRBV6-1	TRBJ1-5	-
CSARAQGNEKLFF	TGCAGTGCTAGGGCCCAGGGGAACGAAAAACTGTTTTTT	many	TRBV20-1	TRBJ1-4	-
CASSASGKTQYF	TGTGCCAGCAGCGCTAGTGGAAAGACCCAGTACTTC	-	TRBV7-2	TRBJ2-5	-
CASSPNSIQGRIDTEAFF	TGTGCCAGCTCACCCAATAGCATTCAGGGGAGAATAGACACTGAAGCTTTCTTT	few	TRBV18	TRBJ1-1	-
CATSGTNRYF	TGTGCCACCAGCGGGACCAACAGGTACTTC	-	TRBV15	TRBJ2-4	-
CASSFTGGFGTEAFF	TGTGCCAGCAGTTTCACAGGGGGATTTGGCACTGAAGCTTTCTTT	few	TRBV12-3/TRBV12-4	TRBJ1-1	TRBD1
CASSEHGGAAGGGQYF	TGTGCCAGCAGCGAACATGGAGGAGCGGCCGGGGGCGGACAGTACTTC	many	TRBV7-9	TRBJ2-7	-
CASNPWVEAEAFF	TGTGCCAGCAACCCCTGGGTCGAGGCTGAAGCTTTCTTT	-	TRBV6-6	TRBJ1-1	-
CASSPRTAGELFF	TGTGCCAGCAGCCCCCGGACGGCCGGGGAGCTGTTTTTT	-	TRBV7-2	TRBJ2-2	-
CASSRGGKRTDTQYF	TGTGCCAGCAGTAGGGGGGGCAAACGCACAGATACGCAGTATTTT	-	TRBV6-5	TRBJ2-3	-
CASSYDRAVPDGYTF	TGCGCCAGCAGCTACGACAGGGCGGTGCCGGATGGCTACACCTTC	few	TRBV4-1	TRBJ1-2	TRBD1
CASSLPTQVQETQYF	TGTGCCAGCAGCTTACCTACTCAAGTCCAAGAGACCCAGTACTTC	-	TRBV5-6	TRBJ2-5	-
CASSVQGNEQFF	TGTGCCAGCAGCGTCCAGGGAAATGAGCAGTTCTTC	many	TRBV9	TRBJ2-1	-
CASSLDLSENTDTQYF	TGTGCCAGCAGTTTAGATCTGAGCGAGAACACAGATACGCAGTATTTT	few	TRBV12-3/TRBV12-4	TRBJ2-3	-
CASSRSGQPQHF	TGTGCCAGTAGTAGGAGCGGTCAGCCCCAGCATTTT	few	TRBV19	TRBJ1-5	-
CASSIPGARGYGYTF	TGTGCCAGTAGTATTCCAGGGGCGCGCGGCTATGGCTACACCTTC	many	TRBV19	TRBJ1-2	-
CASRGDRGTGELFF	TGCGCCAGCAGGGGGGACAGGGGCACCGGGGAGCTGTTTTTT	-	TRBV10-1	TRBJ2-2	TRBD1
CASSLTVPANTGELFF	TGTGCCAGCAGCTTGACAGTTCCCGCGAACACCGGGGAGCTGTTTTTT	-	TRBV7-3	TRBJ2-2	-
CAGLTSQNTEAFF	TGTGCCGGATTGACATCCCAGAACACTGAAGCTTTCTTT	many	TRBV6-6	TRBJ1-1	-
CVSSIILAGAYEQYF	TGTGTCAGTAGTATAATTTTAGCGGGGGCCTACGAGCAGTACTTC	few	TRBV19	TRBJ2-7	TRBD2
CASSPGSGTVYNEQFF	TGTGCCAGCAGTCCCGGGTCGGGGACAGTCTACAATGAGCAGTTCTTC	-	TRBV6-2/TRBV6-3	TRBJ2-1	TRBD1
CASSRHIQETQYF	TGTGCCAGCAGTCGACACATCCAGGAGACCCAGTACTTC	few	TRBV6-5	TRBJ2-5	-
CASSEGRALNNQPQHF	TGCGCCAGCAGTGAGGGGAGGGCTTTAAACAATCAGCCCCAGCATTTT	-	TRBV10-2	TRBJ1-5	-
CSAPGTTQETQYF	TGCAGTGCTCCCGGGACTACGCAAGAGACCCAGTACTTC	-	TRBV20-1	TRBJ2-5	TRBD2
CASSYSPGGNTIYF	TGTGCCAGCAGTTACAGCCCAGGAGGAAACACCATATATTTT	few	TRBV6-6	TRBJ1-3	-
CASSLKRFGSDRAGEQFF	TGTGCCAGCAGCTTAAAAAGATTTGGCTCGGACAGGGCGGGCGAGCAGTTCTTC	-	TRBV11-1	TRBJ2-1	TRBD1
CASMLSGGLYEQYF	TGTGCCAGCATGCTCTCTGGAGGACTGTACGAGCAGTACTTC	few	TRBV28	TRBJ2-7	-
CSGGSDTQYF	TGCAGCGGGGGATCGGATACGCAGTATTTT	few	TRBV29-1	TRBJ2-3	-
CASSPGQGAGNTIYF	TGTGCCAGCAGCCCGGGACAGGGAGCTGGAAACACCATATATTTT	few	TRBV9	TRBJ1-3	TRBD1
CATSREFGGNDNYGYTF	TGTGCCACCAGCAGAGAGTTCGGGGGGAACGATAACTATGGCTACACCTTC	few	TRBV15	TRBJ1-2	-
CASSLEVGDYGYTF	TGTGCCAGCAGCTTAGAGGTTGGGGACTATGGCTACACCTTC	few	TRBV7-2	TRBJ1-2	-
CASRFDRSNTGELFF	TGTGCCAGCAGATTCGACAGATCGAACACCGGGGAGCTGTTTTTT	-	TRBV7-3	TRBJ2-2	-
CASSVRDKNTIYF	TGTGCCAGCAGCGTCCGGGACAAGAACACCATATATTTT	few	TRBV7-9	TRBJ1-3	-
CASTRLPDRGMFGYTF	TGTGCCAGCACCCGCCTCCCGGACAGGGGGATGTTTGGCTACACCTTC	-	TRBV7-8	TRBJ1-2	TRBD1
CASSYPVQGLSSPLHF	TGTGCCAGCAGTTACCCCGTACAGGGATTGAGCTCACCCCTCCACTTT	many	TRBV6-6	TRBJ1-6	-
CASSFETGLSNQPQHF	TGTGCCAGCAGTTTTGAGACAGGGCTTAGCAATCAGCCCCAGCATTTT	many	TRBV6-2/TRBV6-3	TRBJ1-5	TRBD1
CASSPGLTRPSYEQYF	TGTGCCAGCAGCCCGGGACTAACCCGCCCATCCTACGAGCAGTACTTC	few	TRBV7-2	TRBJ2-7	TRBD2
CASSSLARGTGELFF	TGTGCCAGCAGCTCGCTAGCGCGCGGCACCGGGGAGCTGTTTTTT	few	TRBV7-3	TRBJ2-2	-